This entry lists 17 T cell receptor beta chains sequenced from one sample in a study of spatial heterogeneity in lung cancer. For these receptors, no antigen is known. Findings of the study overall: Intratumoral expanded alpha and beta TCR counts were found to track tumor mutation counts.

This sample's time point: sample taken at primary tumor resection. TCRdb reprocessed the 5' RACE reads via MiXCR and lists one record per CDR3 protein. The sample carries about 1,600 distinct CDR3 sequences, 20% to 25% recorded once. Material: lung tumor tissue, obtained at surgery. The receptors derive from a male donor with early-stage non-small cell lung cancer.

By share of the sample, this clonotype is medium-sized. Since it is a stray read in a library aimed at alpha chains, this beta chain has a size that is not meaningful. The V call is TRBV16, the J call TRBJ2-1; tentatively, D is TRBD2 (6 bases). CDR3 length: 14 amino acids. V was shortened by 2 bases and J by 6 bases, with 11 bases between the two germline ends. The V gene's germline CDR1 is KGHSY and CDR2 FQNENV. The CDR3 DNA follows: TGTGCCAGCAGCCAAACGACTAGTACCAATGAGCAGTTCTTC. Amino acid sequence: CASSQTTSTNEQFF.

By sample share, this clonotype is medium-sized. As an off-target read in a library built for alpha chains, this beta chain has a frequency of little significance. V and J are TRBV15 and TRBJ2-5, with 14 bases that match TRBD2. This CDR3 contains 17 residues. Germline loops: CDR1 LNHNV, CDR2 YYDKDF (reference sequence). V dropped 1 base and J dropped 5; count of bases not matched to a gene: 6. Here the CDR3 DNA reads TGTGCCACCAGCAGAGTAGGACTAGCGGGAGGTGGGGAGACCCAGTACTTC. Translating gives CATSRVGLAGGGETQYF.

By sample fraction, this clonotype is medium-sized. Being off target in a library aimed at alpha chains, this beta chain has a size of little meaning. This chain uses TRBV7-2 with TRBJ2-2; no definite D call. The germline gives CDR1 SGHTA, CDR2 FQGNSA. This CDR3 spans 16 amino acids. Trimming shortened V by 5 bases and J by 6 bases, and 19 bases separated the two germline ends. This CDR3 is CASSPPLTGVPGELFF. CDR3 nucleotide sequence: TGTGCCAGCAGCCCCCCTTTAACTGGTGTTCCCGGGGAGCTGTTTTTT.

By frequency in the sample, this clonotype is medium-sized (0.01 to 0.1%). This beta chain is a stray read from a library made for alpha chains; its abundance is not meaningful. The chain employs TRBV11-2 and TRBJ1-3; a weak D match, TRBD1 (5 bases). Between the trimmed V and J ends, which lost 3 bases and 4 bases, there was a span of 13 bases. The CDR3 totals 15 residues. CDR1 and CDR2 from the germline V gene are SGHAT and FQNNGV. DNA for the CDR3: TGTGCCAGCAGCTTGGGGTTCGGGGCAGGAAACACCATATATTTT. Protein product: CASSLGFGAGNTIYF.

By share, this clonotype counts as medium-sized. This beta chain is a stray read from a library made for alpha chains; its abundance is not meaningful. The rearrangement links TRBV30 to TRBJ2-7; tentative D call: TRBD2 (6 bases). V lost 1 base and J 5 bases, leaving 15 bases between the germline ends. This CDR3 spans 14 amino acids. Germline values: CDR1 GTSNPN, CDR2 SVGIG (reference sequence). CDR3 loop: CAWSEGAGRDEQYF. Written as DNA, the CDR3 is TGTGCCTGGAGTGAGGGTGCGGGACGCGACGAGCAGTACTTC.

About this clonotype itself: As an off-target read in a library built for alpha chains, this beta chain has a frequency of little significance. CDR3 in amino acids: CASQPGGIMRQETQYF. In DNA form, the CDR3 reads TGTGCCAGCCAACCCGGAGGGATTATGCGCCAAGAGACCCAGTACTTC. This sequence joins TRBV3-1 and TRBJ2-5; a possible D gene is TRBD2 (6 bases). The CDR3 runs 16 residues. With 8 bases removed from V and 1 base from J, the gap between germline ends came to 20 bases. The germline gives CDR1 LGHDT, CDR2 YNNKEL (reference sequence).

A note on this clonotype: This beta chain turned up in a library designed for alpha chains; as an off-target read, its abundance says little. The chain links TRBV3-1 to TRBJ2-7; maybe TRBD2 (6 bases). V was pared by 0 bases and J by 7 bases, with 16 bases between. The CDR3 is made up of 15 amino acids. The V gene's germline CDR1 is LGHDT and CDR2 YNNKEL (reference sequence). The CDR3 nucleotides read TGTGCCAGCAGCCAAGATTTCCAGGAGGAGGGGGAGCAGTACTTC. Protein sequence: CASSQDFQEEGEQYF.

Worth noting for this clonotype: For a library built for alpha chains, this beta chain is a stray read; little rests on its size. The chain employs TRBV20-1 and TRBJ1-1; D is ambiguous. Trimming took 6 bases from V and 6 from J, leaving 11 bases between them. The CDR3 is 11 residues long. The germline gives CDR1 DFQATT, CDR2 SNEGSKA (reference sequence). The CDR3 sequence is CSAARPPEAFF. DNA for the CDR3: TGCAGTGCAGCGCGGCCCCCTGAAGCTTTCTTT.

Note on this clonotype: Within a library made for alpha chains, this beta chain is off target, and its count is uninformative. The chain is built from TRBV30 and TRBJ1-2; D uncertain. The V end lost 0 bases, the J end lost 4 bases, and 6 bases lay between the germline ends. The CDR3 totals 12 residues. Germline CDR1 and CDR2: GTSNPN and SVGIG (reference sequence). CDR3 nucleotide sequence: TGTGCCTGGAGTGTGACGGGCTATGGCTACACCTTC. Amino acid sequence: CAWSVTGYGYTF.

This clonotype is medium-sized by share. The library was prepared for alpha chains; this beta chain is a stray read, so its frequency means little. The chain carries TRBV3-1 and TRBJ2-3; no clear D gene. Germline V lookup: CDR1 LGHDT, CDR2 YNNKEL (reference sequence). The germline V and J ends were trimmed by 3 bases and 3 bases, with 13 bases remaining between them. The CDR3 consists of 15 residues. CDR3 nucleotides: TGTGCCAGCAGCCACAGGTCGCTGGGAACAGATACGCAGTATTTT. Protein sequence: CASSHRSLGTDTQYF.

About this clonotype: A much larger clone is a single base away; this may be a read error. In a library made to pick up alpha chains, this beta chain is a stray read with a size that means little. This chain links TRBV12-3 or TRBV12-4 with TRBJ2-1, with TRBD1 as a possible D gene (6 bases). The CDR3 has 13 residues. DNA of the CDR3: TGTGCCATCAGGACAGAACAATACAGTGAGCAGTTCTTC. Encoded protein: CAIRTEQYSEQFF.

This clonotype is medium-sized. This beta chain is a stray read from a library made for alpha chains; its abundance is not meaningful. The genes are TRBV20-1 and TRBJ2-7; D perhaps matches TRBD2 (6 bases). Per germline, CDR1 DFQATT and CDR2 SNEGSKA (reference sequence). V was trimmed by 6 bases and J by 6 bases, leaving 18 bases between them. The CDR3 extends over 13 amino acids. CDR3 DNA sequence: TGCAGTGCCTCACCCTTGCGGGAAGGCGAGCAGTACTTC. Its translation: CSASPLREGEQYF.

This clonotype is deemed medium-sized. This beta chain slipped into a library made for alpha chains as a stray read, so its size is not meaningful. The V call is TRBV20-1, the J call TRBJ2-1, with 11 positions matching TRBD2. The CDR3 is 18 amino acids. Trimming at V came to 0 bases and at J to 7 bases, leaving 14 bases not matched to a gene. The germline gives CDR1 DFQATT, CDR2 SNEGSKA (reference sequence). CDR3: CSARDLVGASGRLNEQFF. The CDR3 DNA follows: TGCAGTGCTAGAGATCTGGTTGGGGCTAGCGGGAGGCTGAATGAGCAGTTCTTC.

Note on this clonotype: The size of this beta chain means little, since it is a stray read in a library made for alpha chains. The V call is TRBV7-2, the J call TRBJ2-7, with 10 bases that match TRBD2. Per germline, CDR1 SGHTA and CDR2 FQGNSA. The CDR3 runs to 14 residues. After removal of 1 base from V and 7 bases from J, the junction contained 4 bases not matched to a gene. This chain's CDR3 is CASSLEAGGPEQYF. The CDR3 DNA reads TGTGCCAGCAGCTTAGAAGCGGGAGGGCCGGAGCAGTACTTC.

As to this clonotype: For a library built for alpha chains, this beta chain is a stray read; little rests on its size. CDR3 loop: CASRPPSRSAPNEKLFF. CDR3 in DNA: TGTGCCAGCAGGCCTCCCTCAAGAAGCGCTCCTAATGAAAAACTGTTTTTT. The J gene is TRBJ1-4, the V gene TRBV7-9; unclear D gene. Trimming left V 6 bases short and J 3 bases short, with 20 bases between. In germline, CDR1 is SEHNR, CDR2 FQNEAQ (reference sequence). The CDR3 has 17 residues.

This clonotype is medium-sized in the sample. Since it is a stray read in a library aimed at alpha chains, this beta chain has a size that is not meaningful. The gene calls are TRBV28 and TRBJ2-5, with D perhaps TRBD1 (5 bases). Germline V gives CDR1 MDHEN, CDR2 SYDVKM. V was cut by 5 bases and J by 3 bases, with 13 bases left in between. CDR3 length equals 14 residues. This CDR3 is CASSPATEEETQYF. The CDR3 DNA sequence: TGTGCCAGCAGTCCGGCGACAGAGGAAGAGACCCAGTACTTC.

The sample holds one count of this clonotype. With the library built for alpha chains, this beta chain is off target and its frequency is not meaningful. This chain joins TRBV20-1 and TRBJ2-1; TRBD1 is a possible D gene (6 bases). The germline CDR1 and CDR2 sequences are DFQATT and SNEGSKA (reference sequence). The length of the CDR3 is 13 residues. Trimming took off 6 bases at V and 7 bases at J, with 16 bases between the two ends. CDR3 bases: TGCAGTGCCCTCATGGGGGCTGGGAATGAGCAGTTCTTC. Protein sequence: CSALMGAGNEQFF.